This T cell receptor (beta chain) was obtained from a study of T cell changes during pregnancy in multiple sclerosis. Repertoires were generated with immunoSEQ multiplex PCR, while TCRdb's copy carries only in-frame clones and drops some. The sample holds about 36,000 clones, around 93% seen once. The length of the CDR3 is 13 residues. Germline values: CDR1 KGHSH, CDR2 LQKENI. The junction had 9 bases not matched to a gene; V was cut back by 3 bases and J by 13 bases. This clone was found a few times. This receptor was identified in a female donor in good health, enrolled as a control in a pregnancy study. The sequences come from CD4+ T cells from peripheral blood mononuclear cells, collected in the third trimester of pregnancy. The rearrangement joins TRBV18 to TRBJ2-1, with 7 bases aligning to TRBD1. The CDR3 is CASSPPGRQGQFF. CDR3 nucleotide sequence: TGTGCCAGCTCACCGCCGGGCCGACAGGGCCAGTTCTTC. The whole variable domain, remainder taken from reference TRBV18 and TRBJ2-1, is NAGVMQNPRHLVRRRGQEARLRCSPMKGHSHVYWYRQLPEEGLKFMVYLQKENIIDESGMPKERFSAEFPKEGPSILRIQQVVRGDSAAYFCASSPPGRQGQFFGPGTRLTVL.